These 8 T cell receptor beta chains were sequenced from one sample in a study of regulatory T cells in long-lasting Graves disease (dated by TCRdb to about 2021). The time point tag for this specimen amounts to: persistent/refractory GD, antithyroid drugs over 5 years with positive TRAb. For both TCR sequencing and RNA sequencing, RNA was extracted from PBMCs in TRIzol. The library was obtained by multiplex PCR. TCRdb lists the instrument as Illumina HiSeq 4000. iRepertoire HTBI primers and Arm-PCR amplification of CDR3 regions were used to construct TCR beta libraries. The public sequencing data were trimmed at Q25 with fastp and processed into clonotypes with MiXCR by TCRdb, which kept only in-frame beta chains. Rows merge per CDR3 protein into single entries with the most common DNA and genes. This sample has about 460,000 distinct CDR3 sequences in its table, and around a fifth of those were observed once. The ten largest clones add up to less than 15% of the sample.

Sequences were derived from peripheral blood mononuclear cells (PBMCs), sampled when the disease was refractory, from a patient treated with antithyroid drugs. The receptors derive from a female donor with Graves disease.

CDR3 sequence (DNA): TGTGCCAGCACCAAGGGGGCAGGAAACAATGAGCAGTTCTTC. It translates to CASTKGAGNNEQFF. The rearrangement uses TRBV28 and TRBJ2-1, with TRBD1 matching 7 bases. CDR1 MDHEN and CDR2 SYDVKM come from the germline V gene. V gave up 7 bases and J gave up 5 bases; unmatched junction bases: 8. The CDR3 contains 14 residues.

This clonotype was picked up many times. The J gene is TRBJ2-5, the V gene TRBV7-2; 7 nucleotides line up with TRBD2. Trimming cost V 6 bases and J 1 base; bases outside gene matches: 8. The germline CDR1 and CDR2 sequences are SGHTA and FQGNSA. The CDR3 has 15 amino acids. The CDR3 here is CASSSPGGGQETQYF. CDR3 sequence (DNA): TGTGCCAGCAGTTCGCCTGGCGGGGGCCAAGAGACCCAGTACTTC. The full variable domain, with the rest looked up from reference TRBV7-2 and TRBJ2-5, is GAGVSQSPSNKVTEKGKDVELRCDPISGHTALYWYRQSLGQGLEFLIYFQGNSAPDKSGLPSDRFSAERTGGSVSTLTIQRTQQEDSAVYLCASSSPGGGQETQYFGPGTRLLVL.

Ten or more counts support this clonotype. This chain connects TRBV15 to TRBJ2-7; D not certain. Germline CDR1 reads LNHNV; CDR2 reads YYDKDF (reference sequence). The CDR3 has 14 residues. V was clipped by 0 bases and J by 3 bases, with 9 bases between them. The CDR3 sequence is CATSREVTVYEQYF. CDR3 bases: TGTGCCACCAGCAGAGAGGTGACCGTCTACGAGCAGTACTTC. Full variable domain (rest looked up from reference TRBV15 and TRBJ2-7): DAMVIQNPRYQVTQFGKPVTLSCSQTLNHNVMYWYQQKSSQAPKLLFHYYDKDFNNEADTPDNFQSRRPNTSFCFLDIRSPGLGDTAMYLCATSREVTVYEQYFGPGTRLTVT.

The CDR3 DNA reads as TGTGCCAGCAGCTTGCGGGTCGCGCCCTACACAGATACGCAGTATTTT. Its protein product is CASSLRVAPYTDTQYF. The chain has TRBV7-9 and TRBJ2-3, with D possibly being TRBD2 (5 bases). V was clipped by 3 bases and J by 2 bases, with 15 bases between them. Germline V gene data show CDR1 as SEHNR and CDR2 as FQNEAQ (reference sequence). The length of the CDR3 is 16 residues.

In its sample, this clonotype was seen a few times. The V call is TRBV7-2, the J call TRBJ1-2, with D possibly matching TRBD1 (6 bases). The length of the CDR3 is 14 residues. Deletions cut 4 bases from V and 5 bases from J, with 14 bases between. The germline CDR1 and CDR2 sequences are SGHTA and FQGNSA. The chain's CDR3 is CASSSQGLGYGYTF. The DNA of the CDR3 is TGTGCCAGCAGCTCCCAGGGGCTGGGGTATGGCTACACCTTC.

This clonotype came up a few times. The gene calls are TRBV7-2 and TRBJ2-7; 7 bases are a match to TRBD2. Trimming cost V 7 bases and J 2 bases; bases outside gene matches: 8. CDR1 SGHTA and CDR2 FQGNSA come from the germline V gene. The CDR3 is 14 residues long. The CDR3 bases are TGTGCCAGCACTATTGGGGGGGGGGCCTACGAGCAGTACTTC. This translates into CASTIGGGAYEQYF.

CDR3 sequence (DNA): TGTGCCAACGCGACCGGGACAGGGAACGGAAAACTGTTTTTT. Translated: CANATGTGNGKLFF. The rearrangement joins TRBV6-1 to TRBJ1-4; the match to TRBD1 covers 9 bases. V trimming: 10 bases; J trimming: 10 bases; junction bases outside the gene matches: 13. The germline gives CDR1 MNHNS, CDR2 SASEGT. The CDR3 totals 14 residues.

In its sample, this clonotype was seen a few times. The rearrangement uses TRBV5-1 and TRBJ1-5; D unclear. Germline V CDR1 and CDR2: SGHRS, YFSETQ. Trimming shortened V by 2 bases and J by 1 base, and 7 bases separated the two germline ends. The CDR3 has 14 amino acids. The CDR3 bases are TGCGCCAGCAGCTTCTCTTGGAGCAATCAGCCCCAGCATTTT. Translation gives CASSFSWSNQPQHF.